These 19 T cell receptor beta chains share one sample of origin, sequenced in a study of CD8+ T cells in alopecia areata. Following RNA extraction, reverse transcription yielded cDNA that acted as the sequencing template. TCRdb's copy holds only in-frame clones and misses some; the assay was immunoSEQ multiplex PCR. The sample gives about 130,000 clones, roughly 61% of which show up once; roughly 4.8% is in the top ten. The sample was CD4+ T cells sorted from blood, taken at week 0. These receptors all stem from a human donor with alopecia areata.

The chain is built from TRBV2 and TRBJ2-5, with TRBD2 matching 9 bases. The V gene's germline CDR1 is SNHLY and CDR2 FYNNEI. The length of the CDR3 is 14 residues. V shed 6 bases, J shed 7 bases, and the junction held 9 bases outside the gene matches. The CDR3 region has the DNA TGTGCCAGCAGGGAGGGACTAGCCTACATGACCCAGTACTTC. Its protein product is CASREGLAYMTQYF.

J is TRBJ2-1 and V is TRBV2, with D perhaps TRBD1 (6 bases). CDR3 length equals 16 residues. Trimming took off 2 bases at V and 7 bases at J, with 18 bases between the two ends. Germline lookup yields CDR1 SNHLY and CDR2 FYNNEI. The CDR3, as DNA: TGTGCCAGCAGTGAAACCGGGACATCGTCGGGGAATGAGCAGTTCTTC. Residues: CASSETGTSSGNEQFF.

The rearrangement uses TRBV4-1 and TRBJ1-2, with D maybe TRBD1 (6 bases). V was clipped by 4 bases and J by 1 base, with 7 bases between them. This CDR3 is 13 amino acids long. Germline values: CDR1 MGHRA, CDR2 YSYEKL. The CDR3 region has the DNA TGCGCCAGCAGCCGACAGGTTAACTATGGCTACACCTTC. Amino acids: CASSRQVNYGYTF.

This clone appeared a few times. This rearrangement joins TRBV5-1 to TRBJ2-3; D perhaps matches TRBD1 (5 bases). V was cut by 4 bases and J by 3 bases, with 15 bases left in between. CDR1 is SGHRS, CDR2 YFSETQ, per germline. The length of the CDR3 is 15 residues. The CDR3: CASSPPSKGTDTQYF. In nucleotides, the CDR3 is TGCGCCAGCAGCCCCCCTTCGAAGGGGACAGATACGCAGTATTTT.

The chain uses TRBV6-6 and TRBJ1-1; no clear D. Germline loops: CDR1 MNHNY, CDR2 SVGAGI (reference sequence). V lost 9 bases and J lost 1, with 12 bases in between. The CDR3 totals 13 residues. CDR3 bases: TGTGCCAGTATCCGGACGGGGAACACTGAAGCTTTCTTT. It specifies CASIRTGNTEAFF.

The chain recombines TRBV7-6 with TRBJ2-7, with TRBD1 as a possible D gene (6 bases). Trimming left V 5 bases short and J 5 bases short, with 19 bases between. Germline values: CDR1 SGHVS, CDR2 FNYEAQ. The length of the CDR3 is 15 residues. The CDR3: CASSQGPGQGHEQYF. The CDR3 nucleotides are TGTGCCAGCAGCCAGGGGCCGGGGCAAGGCCACGAGCAGTACTTC.

This clone was counted only a few times. The rearrangement uses TRBV7-6 and TRBJ1-6, with TRBD1 matching over 8 bases. Germline CDR1 and CDR2: SGHVS and FNYEAQ. V shed 1 base, J shed 7 bases, and the junction held 3 bases outside the gene matches. The CDR3 length is 15 residues. The CDR3 reads CASSLGGQANSPLHF. In DNA, the CDR3 is TGTGCCAGCAGCTTAGGGGGACAGGCCAATTCACCCCTCCACTTT.

This rearrangement joins TRBV27 to TRBJ2-3, with TRBD1 as a possible D gene (5 bases). The CDR3 covers 13 residues. Germline values: CDR1 MNHEY, CDR2 SMNVEV (reference sequence). V dropped 10 bases and J dropped 2 bases, with 13 bases sitting between them. The DNA for the CDR3 is TGTGCCACACGACAGATTAACACAGATACGCAGTATTTT. It codes for CATRQINTDTQYF.

The chain is built from TRBV7-3 and TRBJ1-5, with 9 bases lining up with TRBD1. Germline assignment: CDR1 SGHTA and CDR2 FQGTGA. This CDR3 is built from 15 residues. Trimming at V came to 11 bases and at J to 2 bases, leaving 10 bases not matched to a gene. The CDR3 loop is CAGLTGGECNQPQHF. CDR3 bases: TGTGCCGGGCTAACAGGGGGCGAGTGCAATCAGCCCCAGCATTTT.

This clone appeared a few times. The genes are TRBV19 and TRBJ2-1; possibly TRBD1 for D (6 bases). Germline lookup yields CDR1 LNHDA and CDR2 SQIVND (reference sequence). With 3 bases removed from V and 7 bases from J, the gap between germline ends came to 13 bases. The CDR3 contains 14 residues. For the CDR3, the DNA is TGTGCCAGTAGTATTGCAAATAGGGGGAATGAGCAGTTCTTC. Translating gives CASSIANRGNEQFF.

J is TRBJ1-1 and V is TRBV10-3, with D hard to call. CDR3 size: 13 residues. In germline, CDR1 is ENHRY, CDR2 SYGVKD. V dropped 6 bases and J dropped 0 bases, with 8 bases sitting between them. The chain's CDR3 is CAIRGPLNTEAFF. The CDR3 nucleotides read TGTGCCATCAGAGGACCATTGAACACTGAAGCTTTCTTT.

This clone was observed a handful of times. CDR3 DNA sequence: TGTGCCAGCAGCGTATCACCCGGGGGCGATAATTCACCCCTCCACTTT. It codes for CASSVSPGGDNSPLHF. V usage is TRBV9 and J usage is TRBJ1-6, with TRBD1 as a possible D gene (6 bases). V was cut by 1 base and J by 5 bases, with 13 bases left in between. CDR1 is SGDLS and CDR2 is YYNGEE in the germline V gene. CDR3 size: 16 residues.

This clone was detected a few times. The chain couples TRBV19 to TRBJ2-1, with 11 bases identical to TRBD2. This CDR3 comprises 18 residues. From germline, CDR1 is LNHDA and CDR2 SQIVND (reference sequence). V was pared by 5 bases and J by 0 bases, with 9 bases of the junction left unmatched. CDR3 nucleotides: TGTGCCAGTAGTTACTCGGGACTAGCGGAGAGCTCCTACAATGAGCAGTTCTTC. Translating it yields CASSYSGLAESSYNEQFF.

This chain links TRBV28 with TRBJ2-7, with 8 bases that match TRBD1. CDR1 is MDHEN and CDR2 is SYDVKM in the germline V gene. The CDR3 is made up of 14 amino acids. V lost 8 bases to trimming and J lost 0 bases; unmatched junction nucleotides: 6. The CDR3 DNA sequence: TGTGCCAGCTGCTTCAGGGGGCTCTCCTACGAGCAGTACTTC. Translating gives CASCFRGLSYEQYF.

This chain uses TRBV23-1 with TRBJ1-5; 9 positions agree with TRBD1. TRBV23-1 carries the ORF label, with uncertain function. With 10 bases clipped from V and 5 bases from J, the junction kept 9 bases outside the gene matches. CDR3 length: 14 residues. The CDR3 sequence: CANPEQGAYQPQHF. DNA of the CDR3: TGCGCCAACCCGGAACAGGGGGCTTATCAGCCCCAGCATTTT.

The rearrangement uses TRBV4-3 and TRBJ2-7; no definite D call. The CDR3 is 14 amino acids. CDR1 is LGHNA, CDR2 YSLEER, per germline. Trimming removed 5 bases at V and 2 bases at J, with 13 bases between. CDR3 residues: CASSMLNGAYEQYF. The CDR3 bases are TGCGCCAGCAGCATGCTCAATGGGGCCTACGAGCAGTACTTC.

The chain carries TRBV7-9 and TRBJ2-1; 8 bases line up with TRBD2. The germline V gene encodes CDR1 SEHNR and CDR2 FQNEAQ (reference sequence). Trimming at V came to 5 bases and at J to 3 bases, leaving 9 bases not matched to a gene. The length of the CDR3 is 16 residues. The CDR3 bases are TGTGCCAGCAGCCCAAGCGGGAGTGGTTTCTACAATGAGCAGTTCTTC. It is translated as CASSPSGSGFYNEQFF.

The chain has TRBV2 and TRBJ2-7, with 16 positions matching TRBD2. After removal of 6 bases from V and 4 bases from J, the junction contained 9 bases not matched to a gene. The CDR3 spans 17 residues. The germline V gene encodes CDR1 SNHLY and CDR2 FYNNEI. The CDR3 DNA follows: TGTGCCAGCAGGGAGACCCCGGGACTAGCGGGAGGGTACGAGCAGTACTTC. Translating it yields CASRETPGLAGGYEQYF.

This chain links TRBV29-1 with TRBJ1-1; D gene unclear. There are 12 residues in the CDR3. V was pared by 0 bases and J by 3 bases, with 5 bases between. CDR1 is SQVTM, CDR2 ANQGSEA, per germline. The CDR3 region has the DNA TGCAGCGTTGAAGATCAGCACACTGAAGCTTTCTTT. It yields the protein CSVEDQHTEAFF.